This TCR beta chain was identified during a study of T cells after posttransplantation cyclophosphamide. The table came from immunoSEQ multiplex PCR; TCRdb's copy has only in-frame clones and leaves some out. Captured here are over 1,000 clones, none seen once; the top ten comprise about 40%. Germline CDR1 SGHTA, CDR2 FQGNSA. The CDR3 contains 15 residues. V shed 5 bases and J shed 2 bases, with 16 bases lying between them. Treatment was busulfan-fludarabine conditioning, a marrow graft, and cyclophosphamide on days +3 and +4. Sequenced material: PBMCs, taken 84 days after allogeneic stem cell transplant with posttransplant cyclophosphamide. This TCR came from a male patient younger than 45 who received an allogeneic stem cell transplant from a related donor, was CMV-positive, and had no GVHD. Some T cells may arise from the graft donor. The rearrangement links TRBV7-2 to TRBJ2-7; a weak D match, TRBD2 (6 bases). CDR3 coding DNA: TGTGCCAGCAGCCGTCATCCTAGCGAGACCTACGAGCAGTACTTC. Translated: CASSRHPSETYEQYF.